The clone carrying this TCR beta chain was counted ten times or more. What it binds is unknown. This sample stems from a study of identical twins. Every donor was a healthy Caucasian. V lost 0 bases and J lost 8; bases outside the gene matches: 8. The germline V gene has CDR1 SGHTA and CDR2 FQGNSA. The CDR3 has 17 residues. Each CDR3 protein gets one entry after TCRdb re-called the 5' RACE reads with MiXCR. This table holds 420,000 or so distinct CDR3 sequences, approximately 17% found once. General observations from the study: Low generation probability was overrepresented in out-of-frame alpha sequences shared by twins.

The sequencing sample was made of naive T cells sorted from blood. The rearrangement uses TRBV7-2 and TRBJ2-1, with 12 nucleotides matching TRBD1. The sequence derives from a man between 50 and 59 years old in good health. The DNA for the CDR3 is TGTGCCAGCAGCTTAGCCAGGGACAGGGGGCTTGATGATGAGCAGTTCTTC. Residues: CASSLARDRGLDDEQFF.